What follows are 21 T cell receptor beta chains derived from one specimen sequenced in a study of shared clonotypes between healthy human individuals. Libraries were prepared by immunoSEQ multiplex PCR; TCRdb keeps only in-frame clonotypes and omits some of them. Of hundreds of thousands of clones in the sample, approximately 96% are singletons; the top ten hold about 0.12%. CD45RO-negative cells were positively selected for CCR7, leaving out terminally differentiated effector memory CD45RA+ cells. Material for sequencing was naive CD8+ T cells sorted from blood. The receptors come from a woman in her 30s in good health.

The rearrangement uses TRBV5-5 and TRBJ2-3, with D possibly being TRBD1 (7 bases). There are 15 residues in the CDR3. From germline, CDR1 is SGHKS and CDR2 YYEKEE (reference sequence). The ends were cut back, 0 bases at V and 2 bases at J, with 10 bases in the middle. CDR3 nucleotide sequence: TGTGCCAGCAGCTTGGTCAGGGGGGACACAGATACGCAGTATTTT. It translates to CASSLVRGDTDTQYF.

The V and J genes are TRBV5-6 and TRBJ1-2; the match to TRBD1 covers 10 bases. CDR1 is SGHDT, CDR2 YYEEEE, per germline. V was clipped by 4 bases and J by 7 bases; unmatched bases: 10. This CDR3 is 15 amino acids long. The chain's CDR3 is CASSRGQGFVFGYTF. As DNA, the CDR3 is TGTGCCAGCAGCCGGGGACAGGGGTTTGTATTTGGCTACACCTTC.

The rearrangement joins TRBV28 to TRBJ2-7; 9 bases align to TRBD1. Germline V gives CDR1 MDHEN, CDR2 SYDVKM. The CDR3 totals 15 residues. The trim removed 5 bases at V and 4 bases at J, leaving 9 bases unmatched. CDR3 sequence reads: CASSVSDRGWYEQYF. DNA for the CDR3: TGTGCCAGCAGTGTCTCTGACAGGGGGTGGTACGAGCAGTACTTC.

V and J are TRBV6-5 and TRBJ2-7, with TRBD1 identical over 9 bases. This CDR3 has 16 amino acids. Trimming took 4 bases from V and 4 from J; bases not matched to a gene: 11. The germline V gene encodes CDR1 MNHEY and CDR2 SVGAGI. The CDR3 loop is CASSSAGTGSSYEQYF. CDR3 bases: TGTGCCAGCAGTTCGGCTGGGACAGGGTCCAGTTACGAGCAGTACTTC.

To note about this clone: Other DNA sequences within the sample encode an identical CDR3. The CDR3 sequence is CASSTGQGAYEQYF. CDR3 sequence (DNA): TGTGCCAGTAGTACGGGACAGGGGGCCTACGAGCAGTACTTC. The chain combines TRBV19 with TRBJ2-7; TRBD1 matches 11 bases. In germline, CDR1 is LNHDA, CDR2 SQIVND (reference sequence). J was trimmed by 2 bases and V by 4 bases; bases with no gene match: 1. The CDR3 totals 14 residues.

In regard to this clone: The identical CDR3 is also encoded by other nucleotide sequences in the sample. V usage is TRBV27 and J usage is TRBJ2-1, with 8 bases aligning to TRBD2. V lost 2 bases, J lost 4 bases, and 4 bases stayed unmatched. Germline loops: CDR1 MNHEY, CDR2 SMNVEV (reference sequence). The CDR3 is 15 amino acids. CDR3 DNA sequence: TGTGCCAGCAGTTTACTAGCGGGTGGGTACAATGAGCAGTTCTTC. It encodes CASSLLAGGYNEQFF.

The V and J genes are TRBV10-3 and TRBJ2-1, with TRBD2 matching over 10 bases. The V gene's germline CDR1 is ENHRY and CDR2 SYGVKD. Losses at the gene ends were 5 bases for V and 8 bases for J; bases not matched to a gene: 6. The CDR3 sequence is 14 residues long. CDR3 sequence reads: CAISLAGAGDEQFF. The CDR3 DNA reads as TGTGCCATCAGTCTAGCGGGAGCGGGGGATGAGCAGTTCTTC.

This chain connects TRBV2 to TRBJ2-7; TRBD2 might be the D (5 bases). The V end lost 2 bases, the J end lost 7 bases, and 12 bases lay between the germline ends. Looked up from germline, CDR1 is SNHLY and CDR2 is FYNNEI. The CDR3 loop spans 13 amino acids. The CDR3 nucleotides read TGTGCCAGCAGTGAATCCGTAGCGAGTGAGCAGTACTTC. Its translation is CASSESVASEQYF.

This clone was detected only once. The chain has TRBV15 and TRBJ2-7, with no clear D. The CDR3 length is 13 residues. Germline V CDR1 and CDR2: LNHNV, YYDKDF (reference sequence). Trimming pared 0 bases from V and 4 bases from J, leaving 7 bases between. CDR3 bases: TGTGCCACCAGCAGAGATCCATTATACGAGCAGTACTTC. It encodes CATSRDPLYEQYF.

The genes are TRBV7-9 and TRBJ1-1, with 7 bases that match TRBD1. There are 16 residues in the CDR3. Trimming removed 7 bases from V and 4 bases from J; junction bases left unmatched: 15. In germline, CDR1 is SEHNR, CDR2 FQNEAQ (reference sequence). CDR3 in DNA: TGTGCCAGCACCCACAGGGGCGGCAGGGGCCTCACTGAAGCTTTCTTT. Amino acid sequence: CASTHRGGRGLTEAFF.

The gene calls are TRBV4-1 and TRBJ1-1, with D possibly being TRBD1 (6 bases). This CDR3 is 17 amino acids long. The germline V gene encodes CDR1 MGHRA and CDR2 YSYEKL. With 0 bases removed from V and 11 bases from J, the gap between germline ends came to 25 bases. CDR3 DNA sequence: TGCGCCAGCAGCCAAGAGGTGGGCACCGACTGGGCAAGGGGGGCTTTCTTT. Amino acids: CASSQEVGTDWARGAFF.

This chain joins TRBV27 and TRBJ2-7; perhaps TRBD2 as D (6 bases). The CDR3 has 14 residues. Germline CDR1 MNHEY, CDR2 SMNVEV (reference sequence). Deletions cut 2 bases from V and 5 bases from J, with 13 bases between. The chain's CDR3 is CASSLIGGEDEQYF. The DNA for the CDR3 is TGTGCCAGCAGTTTAATAGGAGGGGAGGACGAGCAGTACTTC.

With respect to this clone: Different DNA sequences within this sample yield the same CDR3. This chain uses TRBV9 with TRBJ1-2; no firm D call. The CDR3 is made up of 11 amino acids. Trimming took 0 bases from V and 5 from J, leaving 2 bases between them. Germline assignment: CDR1 SGDLS and CDR2 YYNGEE. CDR3 protein: CASSVGYGYTF. The DNA of the CDR3 is TGTGCCAGCAGCGTAGGGTATGGCTACACCTTC.

In this sample, this clone turned up once. The chain is built from TRBV2 and TRBJ1-5; 7 bases are a match to TRBD1. J gave up 2 bases and V 6 bases, and 10 bases lay outside the gene matches. The CDR3 length is 16 residues. CDR1 is SNHLY and CDR2 is FYNNEI in the germline V gene. The CDR3 loop reads CASRWDSQRGNQPQHF. The CDR3 bases are TGTGCCAGCAGGTGGGACAGCCAGAGGGGCAATCAGCCCCAGCATTTT.

This chain links TRBV5-1 with TRBJ1-1; the D is unclear. Trimming took off 5 bases at V and 3 bases at J, with 14 bases between the two ends. Germline V gene data show CDR1 as SGHRS and CDR2 as YFSETQ. The CDR3 consists of 14 residues. The CDR3, as DNA: TGCGCCAGCAGAGGCGAGCCTTCGGACACTGAAGCTTTCTTT. Protein sequence: CASRGEPSDTEAFF.

The gene calls are TRBV28 and TRBJ1-2; tentatively, D is TRBD1 (5 bases). The CDR3 contains 13 residues. Trimming removed 6 bases from V and 10 bases from J, with 18 bases in between. Germline V gene sequence: CDR1 MDHEN, CDR2 SYDVKM. CDR3 amino acids: CASSLRGARPYTF. The CDR3 coding sequence is TGTGCCAGCAGCCTAAGGGGCGCGCGGCCCTACACCTTC.

In its sample, this clone was seen once. Other DNA variants within this sample encode the same CDR3. V and J are TRBV9 and TRBJ2-3, with a possible D match to TRBD1 (5 bases). Trimming left V 3 bases short and J 9 bases short, with 8 bases between. The CDR3 contains 11 residues. Germline V gene lookup returns CDR1 SGDLS and CDR2 YYNGEE. CDR3 residues: CASSAKGTQYF. The DNA of the CDR3 is TGTGCCAGCAGCGCAAAGGGGACGCAGTATTTT.

The rearrangement links TRBV13 to TRBJ2-7, with TRBD2 identical over 12 bases. Germline loops: CDR1 PRHDT, CDR2 FYEKMQ (reference sequence). V shed 5 bases and J 6 bases; nucleotides not matched to a gene: 8. The CDR3 is made up of 15 amino acids. Written as DNA, the CDR3 is TGTGCCAGCAGCGACGGACTAGCGGGGTTGACCGAGCAGTACTTC. Translating it yields CASSDGLAGLTEQYF.

This chain joins TRBV5-4 and TRBJ2-1; 13 nucleotides align to TRBD2. The CDR3 spans 13 residues. The junction had 4 bases not matched to a gene; V was cut back by 7 bases and J by 9 bases. Germline CDR1 and CDR2: SGHNT and YYREEE (reference sequence). This chain's CDR3 is CASELAGGGEQFF. CDR3 nucleotides: TGTGCCAGCGAACTAGCGGGAGGGGGTGAGCAGTTCTTC. Supplemented by reference TRBV5-4 and TRBJ2-1, the full variable domain reads ETGVTQSPTHLIKTRGQQVTLRCSSQSGHNTVSWYQQALGQGPQFIFQYYREEENGRGNFPPRFSGLQFPNYSSELNVNALELDDSALYLCASELAGGGEQFFGPGTRLTVL.

This clone was seen once. This sequence joins TRBV7-9 and TRBJ2-7; unclear D gene. Trimming stripped 10 bases from V and 6 bases from J, with 13 bases between. The CDR3 totals 11 residues. The V gene's germline CDR1 is SEHNR and CDR2 FQNEAQ (reference sequence). The CDR3 DNA is TGTGCCATAACCTCTACGGGCGAGCAGTACTTC. This gives the protein CAITSTGEQYF.

Here the CDR3 reads CASSPGGPSAHSGNTIYF. The CDR3 DNA follows: TGTGCCAGCAGCCCCGGGGGGCCCTCAGCCCACTCTGGAAACACCATATATTTT. V gene TRBV27 combines with J gene TRBJ1-3; TRBD1 might be the D (6 bases). The CDR3 has 18 residues. V dropped 6 bases and J dropped 0 bases, with 21 bases sitting between them. Germline V gene data show CDR1 as MNHEY and CDR2 as SMNVEV (reference sequence).